Below, 26 T cell receptor beta chains from the same sample are listed, as sequenced in a study of T cell responses to AZD1222 COVID-19 vaccine. Sequencing used immunoSEQ multiplex PCR; TCRdb keeps in-frame clones, though not all of them. The repertoire has 97,000 or so clones, roughly 84% of them found once; the top ten carry about 17%. The input for sequencing was peripheral blood, taken on day 0 of AZD1222 vaccination. These receptors were obtained from an adult in good health.

CDR3 sequence: CASSSVGMRAQPQHF. The CDR3 region has the DNA TGTGCCAGCAGTTCAGTGGGGATGAGAGCTCAGCCCCAGCATTTT. The rearrangement links TRBV28 to TRBJ1-5; D remains unclear. Germline CDR1 and CDR2: MDHEN and SYDVKM. Deletions cut 4 bases from V and 6 bases from J, with 16 bases between. This CDR3 contains 15 residues.

J is TRBJ1-1 and V is TRBV28; D perhaps matches TRBD1 (5 bases). This CDR3 is built from 15 residues. Looked up from germline, CDR1 is MDHEN and CDR2 is SYDVKM. Deletions cut 4 bases from V and 5 bases from J, with 17 bases between. The CDR3 protein is CASSSLFYQGTEAFF. The CDR3 coding sequence is TGTGCCAGCAGTTCCCTTTTTTATCAGGGAACTGAAGCTTTCTTT.

CDR3 sequence (DNA): TGCGCCAGCAGCCCCGATGGACAGGGGAGAACTGAAGCTTTCTTT. This translates into CASSPDGQGRTEAFF. V usage is TRBV5-1 and J usage is TRBJ1-1; 9 nucleotides match TRBD1. The CDR3 spans 15 residues. From germline, CDR1 is SGHRS and CDR2 YFSETQ. J lost 5 bases, V lost 4 bases, and 9 bases had no gene match.

The chain uses TRBV14 and TRBJ2-5; 8 bases match TRBD1. CDR1 is SGHDN and CDR2 is FVKESK in the germline V gene. This CDR3 comprises 12 residues. Trimming took 4 bases from V and 7 from J; bases not matched to a gene: 2. The CDR3 DNA reads as TGTGCCAGCAGCCGGACAGGGAGGACCCAGTACTTC. Translating gives CASSRTGRTQYF.

The chain is built from TRBV4-2 and TRBJ2-4; 9 positions agree with TRBD2. The CDR3 extends over 22 amino acids. V lost 0 bases and J lost 2; bases outside the gene matches: 20. Germline CDR1 LGHNA, CDR2 YNFKEQ. The CDR3 is CASSQDFGAGGQALPSKNIQYF. DNA of the CDR3: TGTGCCAGCAGCCAAGACTTTGGTGCGGGGGGGCAGGCTCTCCCTTCCAAAAACATTCAGTACTTC.

This clone was detected many times. The CDR3 DNA reads as TGTGCCACCAGCAGAGTGGTACTGACTAGCGGGGAAGATACGCAGTATTTT. Translating gives CATSRVVLTSGEDTQYF. The gene calls are TRBV15 and TRBJ2-3; 11 bases match TRBD2. V lost 1 base, J lost 5 bases, and 8 bases stayed unmatched. In germline, CDR1 is LNHNV, CDR2 YYDKDF (reference sequence). The CDR3 loop spans 17 amino acids.

This chain joins TRBV7-2 and TRBJ1-6; D possibly corresponds to TRBD1 (5 bases). Trimming removed 7 bases from V and 10 bases from J, with 20 bases in between. The germline gives CDR1 SGHTA, CDR2 FQGNSA. CDR3 size: 15 residues. CDR3 coding DNA: TGTGCCAGCATCCAAGCGTCAGGGATTGGATCACCCCTCCACTTT. Translation: CASIQASGIGSPLHF. The entire variable domain, with the rest obtained from reference TRBV7-2 and TRBJ1-6, is as follows: GAGVSQSPSNKVTEKGKDVELRCDPISGHTALYWYRQSLGQGLEFLIYFQGNSAPDKSGLPSDRFSAERTGGSVSTLTIQRTQQEDSAVYLCASIQASGIGSPLHFGNGTRLTVT.

About this clone itself: One junction end does not reproduce the germline sequence, and a read error may be involved. The chain combines TRBV27 with TRBJ2-7, with 9 bases matching TRBD2. The CDR3 runs to 14 residues. Germline V gene data show CDR1 as MNHEY and CDR2 as SMNVEV (reference sequence). CDR3 DNA sequence: TGTGCCAGCAGTTTATCGAATGGCGGGAGGGCCCTGGACTTC. It translates to CASSLSNGGRALDF.

V gene TRBV28 combines with J gene TRBJ1-1, with D unclear. Per germline, CDR1 MDHEN and CDR2 SYDVKM. The CDR3 contains 14 residues. With 5 bases removed from V and 4 bases from J, the gap between germline ends came to 14 bases. The CDR3 coding sequence is TGTGCCAGCAGTACCACGGCACCGGGCACTGAAGCTTTCTTT. The encoded protein is CASSTTAPGTEAFF.

The V gene is TRBV5-5, the J gene TRBJ1-1; 12 nucleotides match TRBD1. V was pared by 4 bases and J by 1 base, with 5 bases of the junction left unmatched. The CDR3 sequence is 16 residues long. Germline V gene sequence: CDR1 SGHKS, CDR2 YYEKEE (reference sequence). The CDR3 nucleotides read TGTGCCAGCAGCAGGGGACAGGGGGCCGGGAACACTGAAGCTTTCTTT. Its protein product is CASSRGQGAGNTEAFF.

The chain uses TRBV24-1 and TRBJ1-1, with 9 bases matching TRBD1. CDR3 length: 14 amino acids. J gave up 4 bases and V 7 bases, and 6 bases lay outside the gene matches. Germline lookup yields CDR1 KGHDR and CDR2 SFDVKD. CDR3 loop: CATRGQGLGTEAFF. DNA of the CDR3: TGTGCCACCAGAGGACAGGGGCTGGGCACTGAAGCTTTCTTT.

The J gene is TRBJ1-6, the V gene TRBV9; 9 bases are a match to TRBD1. Germline V gene sequence: CDR1 SGDLS, CDR2 YYNGEE. The J segment lost 7 bases and the V segment lost 2 bases, leaving 7 bases of the junction unmatched. The CDR3 runs to 16 residues. The CDR3 nucleotides are TGTGCCAGCAGCGTTGGGGTGGACAGGGGAAATTCACCCCTCCACTTT. Its translation: CASSVGVDRGNSPLHF.

The V gene is TRBV5-6, the J gene TRBJ2-2, with 9 bases lining up with TRBD1. V was pared by 7 bases and J by 4 bases, with 8 bases of the junction left unmatched. This CDR3 is 15 amino acids long. CDR1 is SGHDT, CDR2 YYEEEE, per germline. The CDR3, as DNA: TGTGCCAGCGGCCACAAGGACAGGGGCACCGGGGAGCTGTTTTTT. Residues: CASGHKDRGTGELFF.

The V and J genes are TRBV25-1 and TRBJ1-5; TRBD1 might be the D (5 bases). V gave up 3 bases and J gave up 5 bases, with 11 bases separating them. Germline CDR1 and CDR2: MGHDK and SYGVNS. The CDR3 has 14 amino acids. The CDR3 region has the DNA TGTGCCAGCAGTGAGAGATCGGGGGATCAGCCCCAGCATTTT. It yields the protein CASSERSGDQPQHF.

V usage is TRBV5-6 and J usage is TRBJ1-5; 9 positions agree with TRBD1. Trimming at V came to 2 bases and at J to 6 bases, leaving 6 bases not matched to a gene. The CDR3 is 15 amino acids. CDR1 is SGHDT and CDR2 is YYEEEE in the germline V gene. The CDR3: CASSFAGTGIQPQHF. CDR3 bases: TGTGCCAGCAGCTTCGCCGGGACAGGGATTCAGCCCCAGCATTTT.

The V and J genes are TRBV2 and TRBJ1-1; no definite D call. Germline V gene data show CDR1 as SNHLY and CDR2 as FYNNEI. Trimming removed 7 bases from V and 12 bases from J, with 18 bases in between. CDR3 length equals 12 residues. The CDR3 region has the DNA TGTGCCAGCAACTTAAGGGAGGGAATGTCTTTCTTT. Its translation: CASNLREGMSFF.

This chain links TRBV13 with TRBJ2-2, with D possibly matching TRBD2 (5 bases). The V end lost 1 base, the J end lost 2 bases, and 11 bases lay between the germline ends. This CDR3 is 16 amino acids long. Germline assignment: CDR1 PRHDT and CDR2 FYEKMQ (reference sequence). This chain's CDR3 is CASSLVSGINTGELFF. In nucleotides, the CDR3 is TGTGCCAGCAGCTTAGTTTCGGGAATCAACACCGGGGAGCTGTTTTTT.

The rearrangement links TRBV9 to TRBJ1-6; possible D gene TRBD1, 6 bases. This CDR3 is built from 15 residues. V lost 3 bases, J lost 9 bases, and 16 bases lay in between. The germline V gene has CDR1 SGDLS and CDR2 YYNGEE. The CDR3 bases are TGTGCCAGCAGCGAGGGGGACCTCCCGGGTTCACCCCTCCACTTT. Its protein product is CASSEGDLPGSPLHF.

The chain has TRBV5-4 and TRBJ2-5; D possibly corresponds to TRBD1 (6 bases). CDR1 and CDR2 from the germline V gene are SGHNT and YYREEE (reference sequence). V was shortened by 6 bases and J by 2 bases, with 11 bases between the two germline ends. This CDR3 spans 13 amino acids. Here the CDR3 reads CASKDSLQETQYF. The DNA of the CDR3 is TGTGCCAGCAAGGACAGCCTACAAGAGACCCAGTACTTC.

The CDR3: CASSSQGGELFF. The CDR3 coding sequence is TGTGCCAGCAGCTCTCAGGGCGGGGAGCTGTTTTTT. The chain combines TRBV13 with TRBJ2-2; D might be TRBD1 (5 bases). Per the germline V gene, CDR1 is PRHDT and CDR2 is FYEKMQ (reference sequence). The CDR3 has 12 amino acids. Trimming stripped 4 bases from V and 7 bases from J, with 7 bases between.

The gene calls are TRBV6-2 or TRBV6-3 and TRBJ1-5; possibly TRBD1 for D (6 bases). CDR1 is MNHEY and CDR2 is SVGEGT in the germline V gene. Trimming stripped 2 bases from V and 6 bases from J, with 14 bases between. The CDR3 consists of 15 residues. The CDR3: CASSYPARGSQPQHF. Written as DNA, the CDR3 is TGTGCCAGCAGTTACCCGGCCAGGGGAAGTCAGCCCCAGCATTTT.

CDR3 sequence (DNA): TGCGCCAGCAGCCCAGGAGACGGATTTGGGGCCAACGTCCTGACTTTC. Translating it yields CASSPGDGFGANVLTF. V and J are TRBV4-3 and TRBJ2-6; D is unresolved. The CDR3 runs to 16 residues. V dropped 4 bases and J dropped 3 bases, with 13 bases sitting between them. The germline gives CDR1 LGHNA, CDR2 YSLEER.

The table lists this clone with a few counts. The CDR3 here is CASRRQGAMNTEAFF. The CDR3 DNA reads TGTGCCAGCAGGAGACAGGGGGCTATGAACACTGAAGCTTTCTTT. The chain recombines TRBV19 with TRBJ1-1, with TRBD1 matching 10 bases. In germline, CDR1 is LNHDA, CDR2 SQIVND (reference sequence). J was trimmed by 0 bases and V by 9 bases; bases with no gene match: 7. The CDR3 spans 15 residues.

This clone was detected once. The rearrangement links TRBV5-8 to TRBJ1-6; D is possibly TRBD1 (6 bases). The CDR3 has 15 residues. Germline values: CDR1 SGHTS, CDR2 YDEGEE. V lost 2 bases and J 7 bases, leaving 13 bases between the germline ends. The CDR3 loop is CASSFQGTLNSPLHF. CDR3 coding DNA: TGTGCCAGCAGCTTTCAAGGGACACTAAATTCACCCCTCCACTTT.

Points on this clone: This CDR3 is also generated by other DNA sequences in the sample. The chain combines TRBV5-1 with TRBJ2-3; 12 positions agree with TRBD2. CDR1 SGHRS and CDR2 YFSETQ come from the germline V gene. The CDR3 runs to 17 residues. The V segment lost 0 bases and the J segment 5 bases; nucleotides outside the gene matches: 7. In DNA, the CDR3 is TGCGCCAGCAGCTTGGCCCTAGCGGGAGGGCCTCAAGATACGCAGTATTTT. As protein: CASSLALAGGPQDTQYF.

The chain couples TRBV7-6 to TRBJ2-1; TRBD1 agrees at 9 bases. CDR3 size: 13 residues. The V segment lost 3 bases and the J segment 13 bases; nucleotides outside the gene matches: 7. Per the germline V gene, CDR1 is SGHVS and CDR2 is FNYEAQ. DNA for the CDR3: TGTGCCAGCAGCTTTGGGACAGGGTTATCCCAGTTCTTC. Its translation is CASSFGTGLSQFF.